The 24 T cell receptor beta chains below were found in one sample sequenced in a study of circulating CD8 cells and anti-PD-1 response in melanoma. Four subsets defined by PD-1 and/or TIGIT were sorted from live CD3+CD8+TCRalphabeta+ cells. Using 15 ng of total RNA, TCR libraries were made with the QIAseq Immune Repertoire TCR panel. MiXCR was run by TCRdb on the reads, yielding one entry per CDR3 protein. This sample carries approximately 500 distinct CDR3 sequences, approximately 11% of them seen once, and the ten largest clones take roughly two thirds. The sample consisted of CD8+ T cells from PBMCs, taken at baseline or after one month of anti-PD-1 therapy (not recorded which). These receptors were taken from a human donor with melanoma.

By share, this clonotype counts as medium-sized. The chain links TRBV9 to TRBJ2-7; 8 bases are shared with TRBD1. The CDR3 runs to 16 residues. Germline V gene lookup returns CDR1 SGDLS and CDR2 YYNGEE. With V trimmed by 0 bases and J by 0 bases, 5 bases remained unmatched. The CDR3 coding sequence is TGTGCCAGCAGCGTAGCTGGGACAGGAAGCTCCTACGAGCAGTACTTC. Translation: CASSVAGTGSSYEQYF.

This chain connects TRBV10-3 to TRBJ2-1; 8 bases align to TRBD1. The V and J ends lost 6 bases and 0 bases, in that order; junction bases with no gene match: 4. The germline V gene encodes CDR1 ENHRY and CDR2 SYGVKD. CDR3 length equals 15 residues. The CDR3, as DNA: TGTGCCATCAGGGGGGACAGGAGCTCCTACAATGAGCAGTTCTTC. Residues: CAIRGDRSSYNEQFF.

This rearrangement joins TRBV29-1 to TRBJ2-1, with 8 bases identical to TRBD1. Germline CDR1 is SQVTM and CDR2 is ANQGSEA. The CDR3 has 14 amino acids. V shed 7 bases, J shed 5 bases, and the junction held 10 bases outside the gene matches. The CDR3 DNA follows: TGCAGCGCTGACAGGGGCCTGGGGGACAATGAGCAGTTCTTC. Translated, it gives CSADRGLGDNEQFF.

By share, this clonotype counts as medium-sized (0.01 to 0.1%). This chain uses TRBV6-5 with TRBJ1-2, with no clear D. Germline V CDR1 and CDR2: MNHEY, SVGAGI. The CDR3 totals 12 residues. V lost 2 bases and J lost 2, with 3 bases in between. The CDR3 loop is CASSYRNYGYTF. The CDR3 DNA follows: TGTGCCAGCAGTTACAGGAACTATGGCTACACCTTC.

This clonotype was seen a few times. This chain links TRBV2 with TRBJ2-2; no reliable D call. This CDR3 region has 14 residues. Germline values: CDR1 SNHLY, CDR2 FYNNEI. V was shortened by 3 bases and J by 7 bases, with 12 bases between the two germline ends. The CDR3, as DNA: TGTGCCAGCAGTGATGGCCTTCAGAACGGGGAGCTGTTTTTT. Its translation: CASSDGLQNGELFF.

Sample share makes this clonotype medium-sized. The chain recombines TRBV5-6 with TRBJ2-1; the D gene could be TRBD1 or TRBD2 (5 bases each). There are 13 residues in the CDR3. Trimming shortened V by 4 bases and J by 6 bases, and 11 bases separated the two germline ends. Per the germline V gene, CDR1 is SGHDT and CDR2 is YYEEEE. DNA of the CDR3: TGTGCCAGCAGCCTCCGGGACCCCAATGAGCAGTTCTTC. This translates into CASSLRDPNEQFF.

In this sample, this clonotype turned up a few times. A far larger clone is a single base away, which makes a read error likely. This sequence joins TRBV27 and TRBJ2-7; D gene ambiguous. The germline V and J ends were trimmed by 9 bases and 7 bases, with 25 bases remaining between them. Germline CDR1 and CDR2: MNHEY and SMNVEV (reference sequence). The CDR3 is made up of 15 amino acids. The CDR3 loop reads CASSGPNKEYNEQYF. CDR3 DNA sequence: TGTGCCAGTTCCGGACCAAACAAAGAGTACAATGAGCAGTACTTC.

A remark on this clonotype: A read error may account for a junction end that differs from germline. For the CDR3, the DNA is TGTGCCAGCTCACCAGAAGGGGACACTGGAGCTTTCTTT. Translating gives CASSPEGDTGAFF. The V and J genes are TRBV18 and TRBJ1-1; possible D gene TRBD1, 6 bases. Germline-derived CDR1 and CDR2 are KGHSH and LQKENI. The CDR3 is made up of 13 amino acids. Combining the CDR3 with reference TRBV18 and TRBJ1-1 gives the whole variable domain NAGVMQNPRHLVRRRGQEARLRCSPMKGHSHVYWYRQLPEEGLKFMVYLQKENIIDESGMPKERFSAEFPKEGPSILRIQQVVRGDSAAYFCASSPEGDTGAFFGQGTRLTVV.

J is TRBJ1-2 and V is TRBV30, with TRBD1 identical over 7 bases. The V gene end was trimmed by 8 bases and the J gene end by 4 bases; junction bases not matched to a gene: 13. CDR1 and CDR2 from the germline V gene are GTSNPN and SVGIG (reference sequence). CDR3 length: 14 amino acids. CDR3 in DNA: TGTGCCACCCAGGGACAGCGGCGGAGCTATGGCTACACCTTC. Its protein is CATQGQRRSYGYTF.

This clonotype is judged medium-sized (0.01 to 0.1%). The V and J genes are TRBV19 and TRBJ1-1; 10 bases align to TRBD1. This CDR3 has 15 residues. CDR1 and CDR2 (germline): LNHDA, SQIVND (reference sequence). The ends lost 3 bases at V and 4 bases at J; junction bases unmatched: 5. This chain's CDR3 is CASSIRTGGFTEAFF. CDR3 coding DNA: TGTGCCAGTAGTATTCGGACAGGGGGTTTCACTGAAGCTTTCTTT.

Of note for this clonotype: One base away lies a much larger clone, so this may be a sequencing read error. The final CDR3 position lacks the conserved phenylalanine or tryptophan, pointing to a likely read error. The chain combines TRBV27 with TRBJ2-2; D possibly corresponds to TRBD1 (5 bases). The V end lost 7 bases, the J end lost 3 bases, and 15 bases lay between the germline ends. The CDR3 length is 15 residues. Germline CDR1 is MNHEY and CDR2 is SMNVEV (reference sequence). The CDR3 here is CASTRSGLYTGELFL. The CDR3 DNA follows: TGTGCCAGCACCCGGTCAGGGCTTTACACCGGGGAGCTGTTTCTT.

The V and J genes are TRBV28 and TRBJ1-3; TRBD1 matches 10 bases. The CDR3 extends over 15 amino acids. The trim removed 6 bases at V and 3 bases at J, leaving 5 bases unmatched. The germline V gene encodes CDR1 MDHEN and CDR2 SYDVKM. CDR3: CASSKDRGRGNTIYF. The CDR3 DNA reads TGTGCCAGCAGCAAAGACAGGGGGCGTGGAAACACCATATATTTT.

About this clonotype itself: A much larger clone is a single base away; this may be a read error. This chain links TRBV7-2 with TRBJ2-3, with D unresolved. Germline values: CDR1 SGHTA, CDR2 FQGNSA. This CDR3 spans 12 amino acids. CDR3: CAGSLDLGTQYF. The CDR3 DNA sequence: TGTGCCGGCAGCTTAGACTTGGGTACGCAGTATTTT.

By sample fraction, this clonotype is medium-sized. The chain employs TRBV20-1 and TRBJ2-1; D gene uncertain. CDR3 size: 8 residues. Germline assignment: CDR1 DFQATT and CDR2 SNEGSKA (reference sequence). The CDR3 DNA reads as TGCAGCTCCAATGAGCAGTTCTTC. The encoded protein is CSSNEQFF.

This clonotype came up a few times. This likely stems from a read error, as it lies one base from a far larger clone. No conserved phenylalanine or tryptophan is present at the end of the CDR3, so a read error is the likely explanation. This chain joins TRBV28 and TRBJ1-1, with D unclear. The germline V gene encodes CDR1 MDHEN and CDR2 SYDVKM. V was cut by 1 base and J by 11 bases, with 20 bases left in between. This CDR3 comprises 15 residues. CDR3 nucleotide sequence: TGTGCCAGCAGTTTATCTCTGGGGAGTAGGACGGTGGCTTTCCTT. Amino acids: CASSLSLGSRTVAFL.

This clonotype is medium-sized. The limits of the CDR3 on the DNA are not certain, so only TCRdb's listed CDR3 is given. The CDR3 sequence is CASSFLAGRMWEQYF. V usage is TRBV28 and J usage is TRBJ2-7; TRBD1 was called by the table and not checked on the DNA. From its first to its last residue, the CDR3 has 15 amino acids. Germline values: CDR1 MDHEN, CDR2 SYDVKM.

By share, this clonotype counts as large (0.1 to 1%). The chain carries TRBV12-5 and TRBJ1-5; tentative D call: TRBD1 (5 bases). CDR3 length: 14 amino acids. Germline values: CDR1 LGHNT, CDR2 FRNRAP. Trimming took 9 bases from V and 3 from J, leaving 15 bases between them. This chain's CDR3 is CASLFRQFNQPQHF. The DNA for the CDR3 is TGTGCTAGCCTATTTAGACAGTTCAATCAGCCCCAGCATTTT.

This clonotype rates as medium-sized (0.01 to 0.1%). In DNA, the CDR3 is TGTGCCAGTACCCGCCGATTAGGAGTTGAAGCTTTCTTT. Encoded protein: CASTRRLGVEAFF. The rearrangement links TRBV19 to TRBJ1-1, with D hard to call. Germline CDR1 LNHDA, CDR2 SQIVND (reference sequence). The CDR3 is made up of 13 amino acids. V was cut by 7 bases and J by 7 bases, with 16 bases left in between.

By its share, this clonotype is medium-sized. The V and J genes are TRBV28 and TRBJ2-7; 12 bases fit TRBD2. J was trimmed by 6 bases and V by 6 bases; bases with no gene match: 6. The CDR3 length is 14 residues. Germline lookup yields CDR1 MDHEN and CDR2 SYDVKM. CDR3 DNA: TGTGCCAGCAGCTCTAGCGGGAGGGCCTCCGAGCAGTACTTC. It codes for CASSSSGRASEQYF.

By share of the sample, this clonotype is hyperexpanded. The chain recombines TRBV2 with TRBJ2-1, with D possibly called TRBD1 or TRBD2 (5 bases each). Germline V gene lookup returns CDR1 SNHLY and CDR2 FYNNEI. The CDR3 runs to 14 residues. The ends were cut back, 4 bases at V and 9 bases at J, with 16 bases in the middle. CDR3 region: CASSAPRTTSEQFF. The CDR3 bases are TGTGCCAGCAGTGCCCCACGGACAACTAGTGAGCAGTTCTTC. Together with reference TRBV2 and TRBJ2-1, the CDR3 gives the full variable domain: EPEVTQTPSHQVTQMGQEVILRCVPISNHLYFYWYRQILGQKVEFLVSFYNNEISEKSEIFDDQFSVERPDGSNFTLKIRSTKLEDSAMYFCASSAPRTTSEQFFGPGTRLTVL.

A note on this clonotype: This may be a read error, as it is one base from a much larger clone. The V and J genes are TRBV19 and TRBJ2-2, with a possible D match to TRBD2 (5 bases). Germline CDR1 and CDR2: LNHDA and SQIVND (reference sequence). The CDR3 totals 14 residues. V shed 7 bases and J shed 6 bases, with 15 bases lying between them. The CDR3 spells CASIVTGISGELFF. CDR3 nucleotides: TGTGCCAGTATTGTGACCGGGATCTCCGGGGAGCTGTTTTTT.

This clonotype was detected only once. At one of its ends the junction is not consistent with the germline gene, which may arise from a read error. Here the CDR3 DNA reads TGCGCCAGCAGCAGACGGACTGCCAACGAGCAGTACTTC. Protein sequence: CASSRRTANEQYF. The rearrangement joins TRBV5-6 to TRBJ2-7, with D maybe TRBD2 (5 bases). From germline, CDR1 is SGHDT and CDR2 YYEEEE. The CDR3 runs to 13 residues.

This clonotype is judged medium-sized. The chain joins TRBV28 to TRBJ1-1; D call uncertain. This CDR3 is built from 14 residues. The germline CDR1 and CDR2 sequences are MDHEN and SYDVKM. V was trimmed by 4 bases and J by 6 bases, leaving 15 bases between them. The CDR3 nucleotides read TGTGCCAGCAGTTCTCTGTTGGGCTTCTCTGAAGCTTTCTTT. Translated: CASSSLLGFSEAFF.

By sample share, this clonotype is medium-sized. This chain joins TRBV24-1 and TRBJ2-1; 12 bases are shared with TRBD2. The junction had 7 bases not matched to a gene; V was cut back by 8 bases and J by 9 bases. This CDR3 is built from 14 residues. Germline assignment: CDR1 KGHDR and CDR2 SFDVKD. CDR3 residues: CATTSGGARSEQFF. CDR3 bases: TGTGCCACCACTAGCGGGGGGGCCCGGAGTGAGCAGTTCTTC.